The T cell receptor beta chain under discussion was sequenced for a study of OX40 agonist ivuxolimab in advanced cancers. Across the study: Those enrolled were approximately 78% male, with a mean age of approximately 60 years and ages from about 20 to 80. Partial responses were seen in three patients, one with hepatocellular carcinoma and two with cutaneous melanoma.

The CDR3 runs 15 residues. Germline trimming cut 5 bases from V and 7 bases from J; bases unmatched to any gene: 8. Germline V gene sequence: CDR1 SSHAT, CDR2 FNYEAQ (reference sequence). Study conclusions and caveats: Expanded clones were, on average, more numerous in CD8+ T cells than in CD4+. With doses of 0.1-3.0 mg/kg, partial responders showed among the lowest clonal expansion.

The protocol was immunoSEQ multiplex PCR, while the TCRdb copy is restricted to in-frame clones and leaves out a portion. This sample has 20,000 or so clones, with over 75% found just once. This clone was picked up a small number of times. What it binds is not known. This specimen consisted of CD4+ or CD8+ T cells sorted from blood, obtained in a trial of the OX40 agonist ivuxolimab. The rearrangement uses TRBV7-7 and TRBJ2-2; 9 bases are a match to TRBD1. This clonotype was sampled from an adult with an advanced solid tumor such as melanoma, head and neck, liver or kidney cancer. CDR3 in amino acids: CASSPLTGGGGELFF. The CDR3 nucleotides read TGTGCCAGCAGCCCTCTCACAGGGGGCGGCGGGGAGCTGTTTTTT.